Below are 16 T cell receptor beta chains sequenced from a single sample in a study of blood T cells in healthy people across ages. The authors ran a second PCR of roughly 6 to 12 cycles using a sample-barcoded 5' primer and a J-beta primer mix. In TCRdb, the 5' RACE reads were re-called with MiXCR into one record per CDR3 protein. This table holds around 690,000 distinct CDR3 sequences, approximately 59% found once. Sequenced input: blood. Receptor source: a man aged 55 to 70 in good health.

The rearrangement uses TRBV12-3 or TRBV12-4 and TRBJ1-1; no firm D call. This CDR3 is built from 15 residues. V lost 7 bases and J lost 4, with 19 bases in between. CDR3 sequence: CASTPQGSMVTEAFF. CDR3 bases: TGTGCCAGCACCCCACAAGGGTCCATGGTCACTGAAGCTTTCTTT.

The chain joins TRBV20-1 to TRBJ2-7, with a tentative D call TRBD2 (6 bases). Deletions cut 5 bases from V and 2 bases from J, with 10 bases between. CDR3 size: 12 residues. The germline V gene encodes CDR1 DFQATT and CDR2 SNEGSKA (reference sequence). CDR3 coding DNA: TGCAGTGCTGGGACTGGCCCCTACGAGCAGTACTTC. Amino acids: CSAGTGPYEQYF.

This clonotype has a single count. The V and J genes are TRBV14 and TRBJ2-5; D might be TRBD2 (7 bases). CDR3 length equals 14 residues. V lost 0 bases and J lost 13, with 18 bases in between. Germline V gene data show CDR1 as SGHDN and CDR2 as FVKESK. CDR3 in DNA: TGTGCCAGCAGCCAAGAGCTACGGGGGGCGAATCGGTACTTC. Translation: CASSQELRGANRYF. Drawing the rest from reference TRBV14 and TRBJ2-5, the complete variable domain is EAGVTQFPSHSVIEKGQTVTLRCDPISGHDNLYWYRRVMGKEIKFLLHFVKESKQDESGMPNNRFLAERTGGTYSTLKVQPAELEDSGVYFCASSQELRGANRYFGPGTRLLVL.

This chain connects TRBV27 to TRBJ1-4; D not certain. Germline values: CDR1 MNHEY, CDR2 SMNVEV (reference sequence). There are 15 residues in the CDR3. V was pared by 2 bases and J by 4 bases, with 11 bases between. The CDR3 region is CASSLMGSDNEKLFF. The CDR3 DNA reads TGTGCCAGCAGTTTAATGGGTAGCGATAATGAAAAACTGTTTTTT. Looking up the rest from reference TRBV27 and TRBJ1-4 gives the full variable domain: EAQVTQNPRYLITVTGKKLTVTCSQNMNHEYMSWYRQDPGLGLRQIYYSMNVEVTDKGDVPEGYKVSRKEKRNFPLILESPSPNQTSLYFCASSLMGSDNEKLFFGSGTQLSVL.

This clonotype occurred many times. The rearrangement links TRBV7-9 to TRBJ1-1; D gene unclear. The CDR3 is 13 amino acids. V gave up 3 bases and J gave up 4 bases, with 9 bases separating them. Per the germline V gene, CDR1 is SEHNR and CDR2 is FQNEAQ (reference sequence). Here the CDR3 DNA reads TGTGCCAGCAGCTTGGCAGAGGGCACTGAAGCTTTCTTT. Its translation is CASSLAEGTEAFF. Based on the CDR3 plus reference TRBV7-9 and TRBJ1-1, the full variable domain is DTGVSQNPRHKITKRGQNVTFRCDPISEHNRLYWYRQTLGQGPEFLTYFQNEAQLEKSRLLSDRFSAERPKGSFSTLEIQRTEQGDSAMYLCASSLAEGTEAFFGQGTRLTVV.

V gene TRBV5-1 combines with J gene TRBJ2-4; no definite D call. The J call may be faulty, since TRBJ2-5 better matches the DNA end. Germline assignment: CDR1 SGHRS and CDR2 YFSETQ. CDR3 size: 14 residues. CDR3 region: CASSLAPESETQYF. DNA for the CDR3: TGCGCCAGCAGCTTGGCCCCGGAGTCGGAGACCCAGTACTTC.

This clonotype was observed a handful of times. J is TRBJ2-1 and V is TRBV7-6, with TRBD2 identical over 8 bases. Germline CDR1 reads SGHVS; CDR2 reads FNYEAQ. With 5 bases clipped from V and 9 bases from J, the junction kept 15 bases outside the gene matches. The CDR3 has 16 residues. The CDR3 DNA sequence: TGTGCCAGCAGCAAAACACCGGGGGGGAGGGGGGTTGAGCAGTTCTTC. Translated: CASSKTPGGRGVEQFF.

V gene TRBV15 combines with J gene TRBJ2-5; no reliable D call. The CDR3 has 15 amino acids. Per the germline V gene, CDR1 is LNHNV and CDR2 is YYDKDF (reference sequence). V lost 1 base, J lost 2 bases, and 11 bases lay in between. The CDR3 sequence is CATSRVRARQETQYF. The CDR3 nucleotides read TGTGCCACCAGCAGAGTTCGGGCCCGGCAAGAGACCCAGTACTTC. The full variable domain, rest sourced from reference TRBV15 and TRBJ2-5, is DAMVIQNPRYQVTQFGKPVTLSCSQTLNHNVMYWYQQKSSQAPKLLFHYYDKDFNNEADTPDNFQSRRPNTSFCFLDIRSPGLGDTAMYLCATSRVRARQETQYFGPGTRLLVL.

This clonotype was counted ten times or more. The V gene is TRBV20-1, the J gene TRBJ2-1, with D perhaps being TRBD1 or TRBD2 (5 bases each). The germline V gene encodes CDR1 DFQATT and CDR2 SNEGSKA (reference sequence). Trimming removed 4 bases at V and 7 bases at J, with 8 bases between. The CDR3 is 11 amino acids. The CDR3 nucleotides are TGCAGTGCTACGAGGGGAAATGAGCAGTTCTTC. It translates to CSATRGNEQFF.

The chain employs TRBV2 and TRBJ1-5; 11 nucleotides match TRBD1. Germline V CDR1 and CDR2: SNHLY, FYNNEI. Trimming removed 3 bases from V and 6 bases from J; junction bases left unmatched: 4. There are 15 residues in the CDR3. In DNA form, the CDR3 reads TGTGCCAGCAGTGAGGGGACAGGGGGGGGTCAGCCCCAGCATTTT. Its translation is CASSEGTGGGQPQHF.

The J gene is TRBJ2-1, the V gene TRBV7-8, with a possible D match to TRBD1 (6 bases). Germline V gives CDR1 SGHVS, CDR2 FQNEAQ. The V gene lost 1 base and the J gene lost 1 base, with 11 bases spanning the gap. This CDR3 has 16 amino acids. CDR3 amino acids: CASSLDRRGSYNEQFF. CDR3 coding DNA: TGTGCCAGCAGCTTAGACCGCAGGGGATCCTACAATGAGCAGTTCTTC.

There are many counts of this clonotype. In DNA form, the CDR3 reads TGTGCCAGCAGAGACCCAGGGCCTCGCTCCTACAATGAGCAGTTCTTC. Residues: CASRDPGPRSYNEQFF. The chain couples TRBV12-3 or TRBV12-4 to TRBJ2-1, with D perhaps TRBD1 (5 bases). V shed 6 bases and J shed 0 bases, with 15 bases lying between them. This CDR3 is 16 amino acids long.

CDR3 in DNA: TGTGCCAGCAGTGACTCGTCCCGATTGGGGGAGACCCAGTACTTC. This encodes CASSDSSRLGETQYF. The rearrangement links TRBV6-4 to TRBJ2-7; D not resolved. Matching the DNA end better, TRBJ2-5 makes the J call doubtful. Germline CDR1 is MRHNA and CDR2 is SNTAGT. CDR3 length equals 15 residues.

The chain carries TRBV28 and TRBJ2-1, with TRBD1 as a possible D gene (6 bases). Germline values: CDR1 MDHEN, CDR2 SYDVKM. The V end lost 5 bases, the J end lost 13 bases, and 24 bases lay between the germline ends. The CDR3 is made up of 15 amino acids. CDR3 protein: CASSPLGAGSETQFF. For the CDR3, the DNA is TGTGCCAGCAGTCCCTTGGGGGCAGGGAGCGAGACCCAGTTCTTC.

The J gene is TRBJ2-5, the V gene TRBV5-1; D may be TRBD1 or TRBD2 (5 bases each). The CDR3 contains 14 residues. From germline, CDR1 is SGHRS and CDR2 YFSETQ. Trimming cost V 4 bases and J 3 bases, with 13 bases left between them. The CDR3: CASSPPRDEETQYF. The CDR3 nucleotides are TGCGCCAGCAGCCCTCCTCGGGACGAAGAGACCCAGTACTTC.

This chain uses TRBV20-1 with TRBJ2-1; the match to TRBD2 covers 10 bases. The DNA end is more similar to TRBJ2-7, so the J call may be wrong. The CDR3 loop spans 14 amino acids. Germline V gene data show CDR1 as DFQATT and CDR2 as SNEGSKA (reference sequence). DNA for the CDR3: TGCAGTGCTAGAATAGCGGGGGGAAACTACGAGCAGTACTTC. This encodes CSARIAGGNYEQYF.